This TCR beta chain is from a study of neurological immune-mediated disorders. Time point here: longitudinal time-point 1 (baseline). The sample holds many counts of this clonotype. In TCRdb, the 5' RACE reads were re-called with MiXCR into one record per CDR3 protein. The table shows 60,000 to 90,000 distinct CDR3 sequences, with 9.5% to 13% occurring only once. Trimming removed 0 bases from V and 6 bases from J; junction bases left unmatched: 4. CDR1 and CDR2 from the germline V gene are SGHTA and FQGNSA. The CDR3 runs 14 residues. This TCR came from a man in his thirties or forties in good health. This chain connects TRBV7-2 to TRBJ2-7, with 8 bases lining up with TRBD1. The sample comprised PBMCs. In DNA form, the CDR3 reads TGTGCCAGCAGCTTAGCCAGGGGGCCACTCGAGCAGTACTTC. Its translation: CASSLARGPLEQYF.